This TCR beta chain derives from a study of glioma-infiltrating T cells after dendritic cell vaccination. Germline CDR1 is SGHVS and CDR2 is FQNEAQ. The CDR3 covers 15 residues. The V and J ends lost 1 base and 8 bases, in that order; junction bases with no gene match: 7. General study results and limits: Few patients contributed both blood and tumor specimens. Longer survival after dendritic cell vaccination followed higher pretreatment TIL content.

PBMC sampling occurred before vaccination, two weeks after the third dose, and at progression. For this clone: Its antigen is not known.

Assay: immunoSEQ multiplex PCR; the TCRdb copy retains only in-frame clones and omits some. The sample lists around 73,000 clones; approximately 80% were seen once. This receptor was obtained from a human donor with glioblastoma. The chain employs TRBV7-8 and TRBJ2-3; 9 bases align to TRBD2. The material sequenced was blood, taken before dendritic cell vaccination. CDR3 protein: CASSLVAGGDSTQYF. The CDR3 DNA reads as TGTGCCAGCAGCTTAGTGGCGGGAGGGGATTCTACGCAGTATTTT.